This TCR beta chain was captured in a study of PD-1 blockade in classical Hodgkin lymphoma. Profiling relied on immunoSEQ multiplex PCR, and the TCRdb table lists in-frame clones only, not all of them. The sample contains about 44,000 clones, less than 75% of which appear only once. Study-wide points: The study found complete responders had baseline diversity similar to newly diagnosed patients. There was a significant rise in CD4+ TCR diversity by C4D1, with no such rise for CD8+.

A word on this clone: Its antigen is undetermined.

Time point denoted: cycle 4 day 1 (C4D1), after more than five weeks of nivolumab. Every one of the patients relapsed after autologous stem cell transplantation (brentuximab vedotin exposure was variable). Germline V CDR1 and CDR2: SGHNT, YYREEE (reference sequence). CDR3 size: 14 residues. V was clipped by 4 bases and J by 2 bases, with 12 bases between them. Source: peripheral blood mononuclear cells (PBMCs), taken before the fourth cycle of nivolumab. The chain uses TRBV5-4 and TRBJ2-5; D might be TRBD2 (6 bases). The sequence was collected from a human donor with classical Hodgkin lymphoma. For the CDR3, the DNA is TGTGCCAGCAGCCTATCCGCGGGGCAAGAGACCCAGTACTTC. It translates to CASSLSAGQETQYF.